Presented here are 14 T cell receptor beta chains from one specimen sequenced in a study of T-cell memory formation after mild COVID-19. TCRdb processed the 5' RACE reads anew with MiXCR; each CDR3 protein has one entry. The sample shows around 470,000 distinct CDR3 sequences, 15% to 25% of them seen only once. The sequencing input was PBMCs or a T cell subset sorted from them (not recorded which). These receptors all stem from an adult woman who had mild COVID-19 (a few samples of this study predate the infection). Cell type and time point are not known.

The chain joins TRBV11-2 to TRBJ2-4; 10 nucleotides agree with TRBD2. Germline V gives CDR1 SGHAT, CDR2 FQNNGV. The CDR3 spans 15 residues. V shed 6 bases and J 7 bases; nucleotides not matched to a gene: 9. CDR3 nucleotide sequence: TGTGCCAGCAGACCAGCGGGAGGGCATGGGAACATTCAGTACTTC. Protein product: CASRPAGGHGNIQYF.

This clonotype was recorded only once. The rearrangement uses TRBV7-9 and TRBJ2-7, with unresolved D. Germline CDR1 is SEHNR and CDR2 is FQNEAQ (reference sequence). The CDR3 length is 12 residues. V dropped 5 bases and J dropped 2 bases, with 7 bases sitting between them. The CDR3 DNA follows: TGTGCCAGCAGCCTGTATCCCTACGAGCAGTACTTC. It encodes CASSLYPYEQYF.

V and J are TRBV12-3 or TRBV12-4 and TRBJ1-3; a weak D match, TRBD1 (6 bases). The CDR3 length is 11 residues. Trimming pared 7 bases from V and 12 bases from J, leaving 13 bases between. The CDR3, as DNA: TGTGCCAGCACAGGGGCCGTGGACATATATTTT. Translation gives CASTGAVDIYF.

This clonotype was observed a few times. V and J are TRBV20-1 and TRBJ2-4; possible D gene TRBD1, 5 bases. V lost 6 bases and J 4 bases, leaving 13 bases between the germline ends. CDR1 and CDR2 from the germline V gene are DFQATT and SNEGSKA (reference sequence). CDR3 length equals 13 residues. The CDR3 region is CSALGAPKNIQYF. For the CDR3, the DNA is TGCAGTGCCCTTGGGGCGCCGAAAAACATTCAGTACTTC.

This clonotype showed up just a few times. V is TRBV5-1 and J is TRBJ2-5, with 10 bases fitting TRBD2. Per the germline V gene, CDR1 is SGHRS and CDR2 is YFSETQ. V shed 0 bases, J shed 6 bases, and the junction held 11 bases outside the gene matches. The CDR3 loop spans 17 amino acids. The CDR3 DNA follows: TGCGCCAGCAGCTTGGTCGCAGCGGGGGGGCCTGTGAAGACCCAGTACTTC. Translated: CASSLVAAGGPVKTQYF.

A few counts support this clonotype. V gene TRBV5-1 combines with J gene TRBJ2-1; the D gene is possibly TRBD2 (5 bases). The CDR3 is 13 amino acids. Germline V gene data show CDR1 as SGHRS and CDR2 as YFSETQ. Trimming shortened V by 5 bases and J by 7 bases, and 13 bases separated the two germline ends. CDR3 region: CASRSSPGNEQFF. For the CDR3, the DNA is TGCGCCAGCAGGTCTAGCCCGGGAAATGAGCAGTTCTTC.

This clonotype was counted a few times. The chain employs TRBV19 and TRBJ1-1; D is unresolved. Trimming removed 5 bases from V and 0 bases from J, with 16 bases in between. Germline V gives CDR1 LNHDA, CDR2 SQIVND (reference sequence). The CDR3 consists of 16 residues. The CDR3 spells CASSPRRLLMNTEAFF. For the CDR3, the DNA is TGTGCCAGTAGTCCCCGCAGGTTACTAATGAACACTGAAGCTTTCTTT.

There are a few counts of this clonotype. This chain joins TRBV9 and TRBJ2-2; D is undetermined. CDR1 and CDR2 from the germline V gene are SGDLS and YYNGEE. Trimming took 0 bases from V and 4 from J, leaving 4 bases between them. The length of the CDR3 is 13 residues. The CDR3: CASSVGATGELFF. The CDR3 DNA sequence: TGTGCCAGCAGCGTAGGCGCCACCGGGGAGCTGTTTTTT.

The genes are TRBV25-1 and TRBJ2-6; no clear D. Trimming cost V 2 bases and J 3 bases, with 20 bases left between them. The CDR3 covers 19 residues. Germline values: CDR1 MGHDK, CDR2 SYGVNS. CDR3 residues: CASSEDNLVELGGANVLTF. The CDR3 nucleotides are TGTGCCAGCAGTGAAGACAACCTAGTAGAGTTAGGTGGGGCCAACGTCCTGACTTTC.

The V call is TRBV4-2, the J call TRBJ2-6; 8 bases line up with TRBD1. Germline V gene sequence: CDR1 LGHNA, CDR2 YNFKEQ. V shed 4 bases, J shed 0 bases, and the junction held 2 bases outside the gene matches. This CDR3 has 16 residues. DNA for the CDR3: TGTGCCAGCAGCCCTGACAGGGGCTCTGGGGCCAACGTCCTGACTTTC. As protein: CASSPDRGSGANVLTF.

This clonotype was seen at least ten times. This chain uses TRBV3-1 with TRBJ2-7; 7 bases line up with TRBD2. V lost 1 base and J lost 6; bases outside the gene matches: 3. Germline loops: CDR1 LGHDT, CDR2 YNNKEL (reference sequence). The CDR3 has 13 residues. The CDR3 reads CASSQVGGFEQYF. The CDR3 nucleotides read TGTGCCAGCAGCCAAGTCGGGGGGTTCGAGCAGTACTTC.

This chain joins TRBV7-9 and TRBJ2-3; the D gene is possibly TRBD2 (5 bases). V was cut by 3 bases and J by 6 bases, with 13 bases left in between. This CDR3 is built from 14 residues. Germline V gives CDR1 SEHNR, CDR2 FQNEAQ (reference sequence). CDR3 sequence: CASSLPRGADTQYF. The CDR3, as DNA: TGTGCCAGCAGCTTGCCTCGGGGAGCGGATACGCAGTATTTT.

This clonotype has more than one count but fewer than ten. The J gene is TRBJ2-1, the V gene TRBV24-1, with 10 bases fitting TRBD2. This CDR3 region has 17 residues. Germline V gene data show CDR1 as KGHDR and CDR2 as SFDVKD. After removal of 2 bases from V and 1 base from J, the junction contained 4 bases not matched to a gene. In DNA form, the CDR3 reads TGTGCCACCAGTGATTCTAGCGGGAGAGGATCCTACAATGAGCAGTTCTTC. This gives the protein CATSDSSGRGSYNEQFF.

This clonotype was detected a few times. V and J are TRBV7-6 and TRBJ2-6; 9 bases are shared with TRBD1. Germline-derived CDR1 and CDR2 are SGHVS and FNYEAQ. V shed 4 bases and J 0 bases; nucleotides not matched to a gene: 4. The CDR3 covers 17 residues. This CDR3 reads CASSSGTGYSGANVLTF. DNA for the CDR3: TGTGCCAGCAGCTCCGGGACAGGGTACTCTGGGGCCAACGTCCTGACTTTC.